This T cell receptor beta chain was observed in a study of human versus mouse CDR3 diversity and MHC coevolution. Study results and caveats: Human CDR3s averaged more deletions and insertions than mouse CDR3s. By iCHAO1, human TCR beta clonotypes numbered 1.5 million to 2 million, the most.

Method: immunoSEQ multiplex PCR; TCRdb's copy keeps in-frame clones and lacks some. Among about 83,000 clones listed, around 92% were seen once. Comments on this clone: The antigen remains undetermined.

With V trimmed by 1 base and J by 5 bases, 2 bases remained unmatched. The CDR3 is 15 residues long. CDR1 is SGHAT, CDR2 FQNNGV, per germline. This TCR was recovered from a person aged 25 to 75 in good health. Specimen: naive CD4+ T cells from blood. Subset here: CD45RO-negative CD62L-positive naive CD4 T cells. This chain links TRBV11-2 with TRBJ2-1; 10 bases are shared with TRBD2. The DNA for the CDR3 is TGTGCCAGCAGCTTAGCACTAGCGGGGAACAATGAGCAGTTCTTC. Residues: CASSLALAGNNEQFF.